This T cell receptor (beta chain) was documented in a study of blood T cell repertoires in COVID-19. Study context: COVID-19 samples from acute and convalescent phases originated in the United States, Italy and Spain. T cells, B-cell-depleted T cells, or PBMCs provided the cDNA or gDNA that served as material.

A single count supports this clone. Original data processing: Counts of nucleated cells, estimated from reference gene primer amplification, were obtained. The repertoire was sequenced with immunoSEQ multiplex PCR; TCRdb's copy has only in-frame clones and lacks some. Clonal size and the V and J genes are those of that table, whereas D and trimming came from the DNA. The sample includes approximately 210,000 clones, 84% of them seen just once. CDR3 size: 19 residues. The chain combines TRBV21-1 with TRBJ1-6; the table's D call of TRBD1 was not tested on the DNA. TRBV21-1 is tagged as a pseudogene. What was sequenced was peripheral blood. The source is a woman in her 50s with active or convalescent COVID-19. The CDR3 sequence is CASPRGGEGDSSYNSPLHF. The DNA of the CDR3 is TGTGCCAGCCCAAGAGGGGGAGAAGGGGATAGCTCCTATAATTCACCCCTCCACTTT.